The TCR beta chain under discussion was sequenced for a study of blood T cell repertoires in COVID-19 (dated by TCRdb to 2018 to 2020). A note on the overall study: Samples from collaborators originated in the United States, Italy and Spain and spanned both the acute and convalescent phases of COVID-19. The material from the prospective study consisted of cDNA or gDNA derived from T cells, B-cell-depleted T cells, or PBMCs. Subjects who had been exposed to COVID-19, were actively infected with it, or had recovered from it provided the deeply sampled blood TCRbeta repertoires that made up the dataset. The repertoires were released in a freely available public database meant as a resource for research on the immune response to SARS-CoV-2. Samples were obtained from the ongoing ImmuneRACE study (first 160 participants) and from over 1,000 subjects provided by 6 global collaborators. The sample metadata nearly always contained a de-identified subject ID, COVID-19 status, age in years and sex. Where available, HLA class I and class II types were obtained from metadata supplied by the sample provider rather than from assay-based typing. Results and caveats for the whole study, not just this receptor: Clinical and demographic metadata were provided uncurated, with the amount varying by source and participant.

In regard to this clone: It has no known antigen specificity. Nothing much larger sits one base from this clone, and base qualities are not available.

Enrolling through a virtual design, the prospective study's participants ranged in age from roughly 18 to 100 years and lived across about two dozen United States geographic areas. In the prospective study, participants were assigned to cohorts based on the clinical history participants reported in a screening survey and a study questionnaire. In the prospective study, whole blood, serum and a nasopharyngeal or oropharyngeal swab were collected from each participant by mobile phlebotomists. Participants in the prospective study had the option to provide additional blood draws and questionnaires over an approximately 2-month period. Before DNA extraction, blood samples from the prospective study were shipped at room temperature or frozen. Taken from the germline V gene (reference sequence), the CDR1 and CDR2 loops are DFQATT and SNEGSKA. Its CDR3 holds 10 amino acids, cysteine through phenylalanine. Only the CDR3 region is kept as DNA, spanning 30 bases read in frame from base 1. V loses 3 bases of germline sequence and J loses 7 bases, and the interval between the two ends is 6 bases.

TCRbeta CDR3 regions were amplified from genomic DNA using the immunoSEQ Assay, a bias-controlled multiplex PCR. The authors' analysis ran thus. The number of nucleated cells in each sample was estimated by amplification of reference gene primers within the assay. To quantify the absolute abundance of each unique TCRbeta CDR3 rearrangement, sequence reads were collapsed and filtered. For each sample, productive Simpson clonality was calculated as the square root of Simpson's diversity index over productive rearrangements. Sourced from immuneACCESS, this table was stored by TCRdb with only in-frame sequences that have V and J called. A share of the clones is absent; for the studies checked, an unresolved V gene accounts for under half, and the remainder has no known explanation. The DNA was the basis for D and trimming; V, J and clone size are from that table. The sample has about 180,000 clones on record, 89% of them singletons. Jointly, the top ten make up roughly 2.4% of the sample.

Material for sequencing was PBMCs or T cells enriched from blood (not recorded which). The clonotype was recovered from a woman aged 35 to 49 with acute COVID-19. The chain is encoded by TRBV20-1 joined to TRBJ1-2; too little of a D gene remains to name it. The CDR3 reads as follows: CSARRTGYTF. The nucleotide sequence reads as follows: TGCAGTGCTAGGAGAACTGGCTACACCTTC.